Below, one T cell receptor (beta chain) is given with its context. This sample was taken from a study of blood T cell repertoires in COVID-19. Turning to the study itself: T cells, B-cell-depleted T cells, or PBMCs provided the cDNA or gDNA that served as material.

This CDR3 has 15 amino acids. The germline V gene encodes CDR1 MDHEN and CDR2 SYDVKM. Trimming removed 6 bases from V and 2 bases from J; junction bases left unmatched: 9. Per the study methods: The assay estimated nucleated cells by amplifying reference gene primers. Profiling relied on immunoSEQ multiplex PCR, and the TCRdb table lists in-frame clones only, not all of them. The V and J calls and the clone size are those of that table, but D and trimming were determined from the DNA. The data hold 150,000 or so clones, with around 89% observed a single time. V usage is TRBV28 and J usage is TRBJ2-7; 8 nucleotides match TRBD1. This receptor was identified in a man aged 50 to 60 with acute or convalescent COVID-19. Specimen: peripheral blood. In DNA form, the CDR3 reads TGTGCCAGCAGCCGAAGCCGGGACAGGCCCTACGAGCAGTACTTC. Its protein product is CASSRSRDRPYEQYF. Full variable domain (outside the CDR3, taken from reference TRBV28 and TRBJ2-7): DVKVTQSSRYLVKRTGEKVFLECVQDMDHENMFWYRQDPGLGLRLIYFSYDVKMKEKGDIPEGYSVSREKKERFSLILESASTNQTSMYLCASSRSRDRPYEQYFGPGTRLTVT.